This T cell receptor beta chain was obtained from a study of lymphopenia after photon versus proton radiotherapy. Study results and caveats: Survival link was tested only in deceased patients; proton benefit remains a possibility.

V shed 4 bases and J 4 bases; nucleotides not matched to a gene: 8. CDR1 and CDR2 (germline): SGHTA, FQGNSA. This CDR3 comprises 16 residues. This table comes from immunoSEQ multiplex PCR, and its TCRdb copy is limited to in-frame clones, with some not included. The sample records about 24,000 clones, roughly 82% being singletons. About this clone itself: What it binds is unknown.

This chain joins TRBV7-2 and TRBJ2-5, with 11 bases lining up with TRBD1. The sequence was collected from a man aged 35 to 55 with gastric cancer. Sequenced here: peripheral blood, sampled from a patient treated with photon-based radiotherapy. CDR3 in DNA: TGTGCCAGCAGCTCTTACCGGACAGGGGGCGGAGAGACCCAGTACTTC. As protein: CASSSYRTGGGETQYF.